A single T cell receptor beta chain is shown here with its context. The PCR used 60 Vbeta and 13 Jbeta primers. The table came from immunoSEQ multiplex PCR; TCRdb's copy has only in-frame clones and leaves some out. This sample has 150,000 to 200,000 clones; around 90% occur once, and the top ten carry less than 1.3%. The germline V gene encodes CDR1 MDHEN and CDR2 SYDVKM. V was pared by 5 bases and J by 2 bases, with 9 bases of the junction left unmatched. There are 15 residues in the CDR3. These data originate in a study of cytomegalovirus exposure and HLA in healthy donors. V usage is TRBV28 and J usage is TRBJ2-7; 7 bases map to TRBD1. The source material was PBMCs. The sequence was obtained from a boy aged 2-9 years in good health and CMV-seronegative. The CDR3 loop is CASSAHGTATYEQYF. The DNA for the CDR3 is TGTGCCAGCAGTGCTCACGGGACAGCCACCTACGAGCAGTACTTC. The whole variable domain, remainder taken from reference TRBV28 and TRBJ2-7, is DVKVTQSSRYLVKRTGEKVFLECVQDMDHENMFWYRQDPGLGLRLIYFSYDVKMKEKGDIPEGYSVSREKKERFSLILESASTNQTSMYLCASSAHGTATYEQYFGPGTRLTVT.